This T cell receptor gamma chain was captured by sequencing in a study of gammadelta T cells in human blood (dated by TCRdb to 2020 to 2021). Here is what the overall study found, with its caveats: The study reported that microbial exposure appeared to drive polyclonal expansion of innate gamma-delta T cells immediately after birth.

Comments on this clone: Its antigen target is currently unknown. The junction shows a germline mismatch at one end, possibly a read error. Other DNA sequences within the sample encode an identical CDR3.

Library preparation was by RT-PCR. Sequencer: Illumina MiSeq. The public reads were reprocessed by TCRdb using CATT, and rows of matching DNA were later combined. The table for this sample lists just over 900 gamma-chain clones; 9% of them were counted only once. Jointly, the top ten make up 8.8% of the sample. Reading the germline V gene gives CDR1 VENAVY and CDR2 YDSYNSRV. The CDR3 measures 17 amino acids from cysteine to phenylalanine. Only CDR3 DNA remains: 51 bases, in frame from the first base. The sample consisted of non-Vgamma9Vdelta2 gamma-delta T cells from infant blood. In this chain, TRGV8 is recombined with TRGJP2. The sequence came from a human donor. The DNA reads TGTGCCACCTGGGATCCCTACGGGAATAGTAGTGATTGGATCAAGACATTT. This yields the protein CATWDPYGNSSDWIKTF.